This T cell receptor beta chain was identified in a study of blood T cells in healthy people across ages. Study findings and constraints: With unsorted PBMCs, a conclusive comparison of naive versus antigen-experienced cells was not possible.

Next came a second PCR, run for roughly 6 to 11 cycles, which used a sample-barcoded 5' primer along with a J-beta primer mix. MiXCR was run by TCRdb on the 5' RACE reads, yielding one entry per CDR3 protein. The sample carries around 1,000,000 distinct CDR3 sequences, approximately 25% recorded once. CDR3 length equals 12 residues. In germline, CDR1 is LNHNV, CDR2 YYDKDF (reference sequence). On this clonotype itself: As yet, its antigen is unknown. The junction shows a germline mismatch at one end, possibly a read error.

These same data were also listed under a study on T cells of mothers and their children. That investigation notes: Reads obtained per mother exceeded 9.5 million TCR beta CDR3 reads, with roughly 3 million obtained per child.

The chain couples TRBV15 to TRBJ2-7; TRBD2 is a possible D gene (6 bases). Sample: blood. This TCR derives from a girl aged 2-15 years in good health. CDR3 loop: CAASSGPYEQYF. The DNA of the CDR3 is TGTGCCGCCAGTAGCGGTCCCTACGAGCAGTACTTC.